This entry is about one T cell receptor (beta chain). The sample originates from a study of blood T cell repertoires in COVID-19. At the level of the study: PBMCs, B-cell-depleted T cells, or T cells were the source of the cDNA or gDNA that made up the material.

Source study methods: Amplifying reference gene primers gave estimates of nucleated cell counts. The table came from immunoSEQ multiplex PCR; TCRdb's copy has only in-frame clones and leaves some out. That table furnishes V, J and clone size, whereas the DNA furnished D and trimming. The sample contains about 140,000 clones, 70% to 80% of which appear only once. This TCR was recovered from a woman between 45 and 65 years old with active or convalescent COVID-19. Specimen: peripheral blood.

The CDR3 here is CASSVPRGGLNTEAFF. In DNA form, the CDR3 reads TGTGCCAGCAGCGTACCCCGTGGAGGTCTGAACACTGAAGCTTTCTTT. V gene TRBV9 combines with J gene TRBJ1-1; D gene uncertain. Trimming removed 1 base at V and 0 bases at J, with 13 bases between. The CDR3 loop spans 16 amino acids. Germline values: CDR1 SGDLS, CDR2 YYNGEE.